This TCR beta chain originates from a study of beta chain features in type 1 diabetes. General study points: At VDJ recombination sites, type 1 diabetes patients had fewer insertions and more deleted nucleotides. Shorter TCRB CDR3s, moderately but significantly so, marked every one of the four CD4+ subsets in Type 1 diabetes patients. The similarity of naive, central memory and Treg TCRB repertoires appeared greater among patients than among healthy donors.

As concerns this clone: What it binds is unknown.

Every isolated RNA sample was fully reverse transcribed, so sequencing captured expressed TCRB transcripts. Produced via immunoSEQ multiplex PCR; TCRdb's table is partial and in-frame only. The table has approximately 470,000 clones, 25% to 35% seen once; the top ten hold roughly 0.066%. Germline V CDR1 and CDR2: SGDLS, YYNGEE. J gave up 5 bases and V 4 bases, and 8 bases lay outside the gene matches. CDR3 length: 16 residues. Sequencing was done on a sample of naive CD4+ T cells from blood. The TCR comes from a young man in good health. The rearrangement links TRBV9 to TRBJ2-3; 12 nucleotides match TRBD1. The CDR3 spells CASSTTGQGAGDTQYF. Here the CDR3 DNA reads TGTGCCAGCAGCACCACGGGACAGGGGGCAGGAGATACGCAGTATTTT.